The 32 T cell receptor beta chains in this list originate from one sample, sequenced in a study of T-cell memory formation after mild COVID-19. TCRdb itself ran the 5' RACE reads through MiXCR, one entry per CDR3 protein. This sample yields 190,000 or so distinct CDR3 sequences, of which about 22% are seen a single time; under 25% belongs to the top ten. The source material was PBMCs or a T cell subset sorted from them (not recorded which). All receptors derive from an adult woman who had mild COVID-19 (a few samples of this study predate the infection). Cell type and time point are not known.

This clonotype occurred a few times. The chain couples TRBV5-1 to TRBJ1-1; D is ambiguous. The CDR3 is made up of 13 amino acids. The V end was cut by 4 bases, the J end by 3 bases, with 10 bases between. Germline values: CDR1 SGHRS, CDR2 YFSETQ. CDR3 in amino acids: CASSHEHHTEAFF. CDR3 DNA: TGCGCCAGCAGCCACGAACACCACACTGAAGCTTTCTTT.

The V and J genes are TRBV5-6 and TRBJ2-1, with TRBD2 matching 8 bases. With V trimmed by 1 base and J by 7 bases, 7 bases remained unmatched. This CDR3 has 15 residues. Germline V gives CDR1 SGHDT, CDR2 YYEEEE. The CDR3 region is CASSLRLASENEQFF. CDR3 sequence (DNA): TGTGCCAGCAGCTTGAGACTAGCGTCTGAAAATGAGCAGTTCTTC.

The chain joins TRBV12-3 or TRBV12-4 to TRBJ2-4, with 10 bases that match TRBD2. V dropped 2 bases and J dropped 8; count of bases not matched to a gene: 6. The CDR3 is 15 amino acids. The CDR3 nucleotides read TGTGCCAGCAGTTTACCAGCGGGGGGGATAGACATTCAGTACTTC. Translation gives CASSLPAGGIDIQYF.

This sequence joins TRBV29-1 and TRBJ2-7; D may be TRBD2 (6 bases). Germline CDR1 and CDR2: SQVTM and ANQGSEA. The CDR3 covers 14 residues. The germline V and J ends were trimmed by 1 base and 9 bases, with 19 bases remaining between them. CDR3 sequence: CSVEGGGRWVGQYF. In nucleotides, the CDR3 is TGCAGCGTTGAAGGGGGAGGACGTTGGGTAGGGCAGTACTTC.

The chain's CDR3 is CASSPGLAGGPHYEQYF. CDR3 sequence (DNA): TGTGCCAGCAGCCCGGGACTAGCGGGAGGGCCCCACTACGAGCAGTACTTC. The chain couples TRBV7-2 to TRBJ2-7; the match to TRBD2 covers 16 bases. V was pared by 5 bases and J by 3 bases, with 7 bases of the junction left unmatched. Germline loops: CDR1 SGHTA, CDR2 FQGNSA. The CDR3 extends over 17 amino acids.

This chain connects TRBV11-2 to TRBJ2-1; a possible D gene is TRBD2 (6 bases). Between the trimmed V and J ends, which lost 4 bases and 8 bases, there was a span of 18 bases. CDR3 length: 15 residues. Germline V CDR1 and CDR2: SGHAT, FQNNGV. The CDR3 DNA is TGTGCCAGCAGCTCGACAAGCGGGTCGTGGTATGAGCAGTTCTTC. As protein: CASSSTSGSWYEQFF.

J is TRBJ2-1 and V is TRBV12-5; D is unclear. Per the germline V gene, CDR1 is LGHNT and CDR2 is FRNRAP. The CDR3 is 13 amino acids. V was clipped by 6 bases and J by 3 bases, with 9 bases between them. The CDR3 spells CASGHEVYNEQFF. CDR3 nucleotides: TGTGCTAGTGGCCATGAAGTCTACAATGAGCAGTTCTTC.

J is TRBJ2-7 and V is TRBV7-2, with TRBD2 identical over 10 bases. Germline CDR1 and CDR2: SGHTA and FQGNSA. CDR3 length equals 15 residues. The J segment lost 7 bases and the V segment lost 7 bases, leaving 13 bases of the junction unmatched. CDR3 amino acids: CASTQWVAGGEEQYF. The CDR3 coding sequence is TGTGCCAGCACCCAATGGGTAGCGGGGGGAGAGGAGCAGTACTTC.

The chain's CDR3 is CASSEEGLTDTQYF. The CDR3 coding sequence is TGTGCCAGCAGTGAAGAGGGGCTCACAGATACGCAGTATTTT. The chain uses TRBV6-4 and TRBJ2-3; D tentatively reads TRBD1 or TRBD2 (5 bases each). CDR3 length: 14 residues. V shed 3 bases and J shed 2 bases, with 9 bases lying between them. CDR1 and CDR2 from the germline V gene are MRHNA and SNTAGT.

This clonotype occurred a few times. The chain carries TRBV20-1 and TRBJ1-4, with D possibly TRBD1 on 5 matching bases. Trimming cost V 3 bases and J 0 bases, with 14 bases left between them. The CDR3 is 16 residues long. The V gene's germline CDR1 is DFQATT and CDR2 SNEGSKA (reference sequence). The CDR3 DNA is TGCAGTGCTAGCCCCCAAGGGGCAGCAACTAATGAAAAACTGTTTTTT. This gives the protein CSASPQGAATNEKLFF.

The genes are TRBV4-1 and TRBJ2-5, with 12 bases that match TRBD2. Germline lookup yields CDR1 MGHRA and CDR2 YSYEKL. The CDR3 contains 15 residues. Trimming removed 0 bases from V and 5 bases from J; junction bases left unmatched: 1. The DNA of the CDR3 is TGCGCCAGCAGCCAAGAGGGGACTAGCGGGGAGACCCAGTACTTC. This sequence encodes CASSQEGTSGETQYF.

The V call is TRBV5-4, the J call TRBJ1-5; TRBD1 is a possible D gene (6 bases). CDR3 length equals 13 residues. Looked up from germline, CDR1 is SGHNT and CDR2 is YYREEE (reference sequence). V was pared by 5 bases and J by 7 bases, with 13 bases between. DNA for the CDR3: TGTGCCAGCAGTTCCGAGGGGGGGCAGCCCCAGCATTTT. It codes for CASSSEGGQPQHF. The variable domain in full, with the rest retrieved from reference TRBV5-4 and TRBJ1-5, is ETGVTQSPTHLIKTRGQQVTLRCSSQSGHNTVSWYQQALGQGPQFIFQYYREEENGRGNFPPRFSGLQFPNYSSELNVNALELDDSALYLCASSSEGGQPQHFGDGTRLSIL.

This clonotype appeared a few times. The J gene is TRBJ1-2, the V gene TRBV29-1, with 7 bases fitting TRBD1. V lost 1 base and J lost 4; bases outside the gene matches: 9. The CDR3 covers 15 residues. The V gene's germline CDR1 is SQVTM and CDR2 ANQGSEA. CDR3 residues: CSVEGGDRGPYGYTF. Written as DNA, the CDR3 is TGCAGCGTTGAAGGGGGGGACAGAGGCCCCTATGGCTACACCTTC.

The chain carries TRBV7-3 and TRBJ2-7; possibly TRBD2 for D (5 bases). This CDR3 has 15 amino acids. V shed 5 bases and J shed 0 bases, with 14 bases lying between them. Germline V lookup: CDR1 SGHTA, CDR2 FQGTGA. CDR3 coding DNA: TGTGCCAGCAGCCCCCACTCCGAGGGCTCCTACGAGCAGTACTTC. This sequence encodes CASSPHSEGSYEQYF.

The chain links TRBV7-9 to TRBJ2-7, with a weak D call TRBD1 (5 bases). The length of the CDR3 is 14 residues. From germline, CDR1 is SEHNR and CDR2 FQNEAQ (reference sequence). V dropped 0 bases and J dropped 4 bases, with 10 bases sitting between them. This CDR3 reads CASSLAGVAYEQYF. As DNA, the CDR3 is TGTGCCAGCAGCTTAGCAGGGGTGGCTTACGAGCAGTACTTC.

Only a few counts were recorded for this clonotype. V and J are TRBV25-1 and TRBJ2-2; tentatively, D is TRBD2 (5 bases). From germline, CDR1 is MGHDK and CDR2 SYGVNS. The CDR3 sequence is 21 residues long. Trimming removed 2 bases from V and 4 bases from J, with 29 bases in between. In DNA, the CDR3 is TGTGCCAGCAGTGAAAGGAGCGGACCGGGTCCGACTACGGATGGCACCGGGGAGCTGTTTTTT. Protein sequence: CASSERSGPGPTTDGTGELFF.

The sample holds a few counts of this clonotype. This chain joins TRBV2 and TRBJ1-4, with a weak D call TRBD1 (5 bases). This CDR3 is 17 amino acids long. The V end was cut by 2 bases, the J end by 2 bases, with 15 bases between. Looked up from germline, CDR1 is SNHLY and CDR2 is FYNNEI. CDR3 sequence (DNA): TGTGCCAGCAGTGAAAAAGGGGCCCGGGCGACTAATGAAAAACTGTTTTTT. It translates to CASSEKGARATNEKLFF.

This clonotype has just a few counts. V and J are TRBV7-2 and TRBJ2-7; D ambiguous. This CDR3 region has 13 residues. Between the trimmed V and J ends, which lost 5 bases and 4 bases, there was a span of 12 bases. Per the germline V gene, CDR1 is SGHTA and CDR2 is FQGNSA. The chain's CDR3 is CASSETMGYEQYF. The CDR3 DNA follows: TGTGCCAGCAGCGAAACTATGGGGTACGAGCAGTACTTC.

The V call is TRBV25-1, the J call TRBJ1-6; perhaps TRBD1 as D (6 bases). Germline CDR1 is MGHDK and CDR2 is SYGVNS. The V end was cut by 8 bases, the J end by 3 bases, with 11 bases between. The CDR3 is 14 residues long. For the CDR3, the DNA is TGTGCCAGCGGTGGGACAAGCTATAATTCACCCCTCCACTTT. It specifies CASGGTSYNSPLHF.

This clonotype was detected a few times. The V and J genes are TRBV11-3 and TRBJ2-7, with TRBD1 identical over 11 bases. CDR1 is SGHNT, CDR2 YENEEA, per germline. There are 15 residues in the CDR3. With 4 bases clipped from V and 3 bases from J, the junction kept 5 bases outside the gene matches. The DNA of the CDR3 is TGTGCCAGCAGCTCCGGGACAGGGGGGTACTACGAGCAGTACTTC. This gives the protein CASSSGTGGYYEQYF.

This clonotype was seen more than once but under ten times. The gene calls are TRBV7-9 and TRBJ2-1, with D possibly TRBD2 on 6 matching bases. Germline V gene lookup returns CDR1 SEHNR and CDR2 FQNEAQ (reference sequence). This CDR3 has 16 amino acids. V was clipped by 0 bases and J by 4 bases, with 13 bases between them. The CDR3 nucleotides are TGTGCCAGCAGCTTAGCCTGGGGGGAGCGGTACAATGAGCAGTTCTTC. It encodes CASSLAWGERYNEQFF.

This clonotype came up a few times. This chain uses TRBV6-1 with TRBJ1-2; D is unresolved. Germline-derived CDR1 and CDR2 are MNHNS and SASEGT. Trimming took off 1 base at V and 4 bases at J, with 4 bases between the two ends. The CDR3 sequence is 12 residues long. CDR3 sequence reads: CASSEGGYGYTF. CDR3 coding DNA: TGTGCCAGCAGTGAAGGGGGCTATGGCTACACCTTC.

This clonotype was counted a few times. Here the CDR3 DNA reads TGTGCCAGCAGCCAACCCGATCAGCCCCAGCATTTT. It yields the protein CASSQPDQPQHF. The rearrangement uses TRBV7-9 and TRBJ1-5; no clear D gene. This CDR3 is built from 12 residues. Trimming removed 5 bases at V and 5 bases at J, with 7 bases between. The germline V gene has CDR1 SEHNR and CDR2 FQNEAQ (reference sequence).

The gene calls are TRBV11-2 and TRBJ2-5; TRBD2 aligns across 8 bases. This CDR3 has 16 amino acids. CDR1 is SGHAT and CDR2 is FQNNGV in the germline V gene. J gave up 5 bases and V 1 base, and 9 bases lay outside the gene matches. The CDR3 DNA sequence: TGTGCCAGCAGCTTAGGGTTAGCGGGACCCCGGGAGACCCAGTACTTC. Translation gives CASSLGLAGPRETQYF.

CDR3 residues: CASSREENGELFF. The CDR3 DNA is TGTGCCAGCAGCCGGGAGGAGAACGGGGAGCTGTTTTTT. V gene TRBV13 combines with J gene TRBJ2-2, with 7 bases that match TRBD2. Per germline, CDR1 PRHDT and CDR2 FYEKMQ (reference sequence). CDR3 length: 13 residues. V shed 5 bases, J shed 7 bases, and the junction held 4 bases outside the gene matches.

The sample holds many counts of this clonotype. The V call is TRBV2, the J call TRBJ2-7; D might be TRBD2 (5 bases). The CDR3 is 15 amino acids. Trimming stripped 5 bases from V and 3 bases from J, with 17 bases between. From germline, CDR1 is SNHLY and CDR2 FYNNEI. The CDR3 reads CASSPDFSLHYEQYF. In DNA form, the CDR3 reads TGTGCCAGCAGTCCGGACTTCAGCCTCCACTACGAGCAGTACTTC.

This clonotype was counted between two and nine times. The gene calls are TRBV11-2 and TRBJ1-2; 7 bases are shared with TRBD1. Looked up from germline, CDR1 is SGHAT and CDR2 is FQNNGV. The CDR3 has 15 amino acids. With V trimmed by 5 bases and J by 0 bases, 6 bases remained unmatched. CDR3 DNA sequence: TGTGCCAGCAGCGACCCGGGACAGACTAACTATGGCTACACCTTC. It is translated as CASSDPGQTNYGYTF.

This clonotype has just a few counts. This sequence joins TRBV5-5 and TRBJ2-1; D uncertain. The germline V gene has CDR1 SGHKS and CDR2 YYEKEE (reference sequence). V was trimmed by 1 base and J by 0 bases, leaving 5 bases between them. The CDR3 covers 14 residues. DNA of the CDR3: TGTGCCAGCAGCTTGCACCGCTCCTACAATGAGCAGTTCTTC. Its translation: CASSLHRSYNEQFF.

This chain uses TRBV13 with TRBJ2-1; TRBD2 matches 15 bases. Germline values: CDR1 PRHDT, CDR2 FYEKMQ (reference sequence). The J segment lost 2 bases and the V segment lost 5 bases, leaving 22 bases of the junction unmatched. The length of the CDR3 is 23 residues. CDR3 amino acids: CASSDHRDPGLAGGNGTYNEQFF. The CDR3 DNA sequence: TGTGCCAGCAGCGATCACAGAGACCCGGGACTAGCGGGAGGTAATGGTACCTACAATGAGCAGTTCTTC.

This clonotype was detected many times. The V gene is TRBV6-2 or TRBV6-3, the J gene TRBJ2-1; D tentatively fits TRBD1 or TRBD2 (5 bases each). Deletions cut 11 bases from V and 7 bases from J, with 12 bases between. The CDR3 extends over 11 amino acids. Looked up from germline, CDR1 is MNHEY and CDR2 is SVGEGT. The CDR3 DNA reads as TGTGCCTCCTCTTGGGGGAATGAGCAGTTCTTC. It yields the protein CASSWGNEQFF.

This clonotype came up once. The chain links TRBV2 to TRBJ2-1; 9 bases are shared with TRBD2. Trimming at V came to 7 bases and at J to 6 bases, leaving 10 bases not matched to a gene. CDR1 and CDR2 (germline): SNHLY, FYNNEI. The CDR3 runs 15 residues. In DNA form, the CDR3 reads TGTGCCAGCAAATTGACTAGCGGAGTTCTCAATGAGCAGTTCTTC. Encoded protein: CASKLTSGVLNEQFF. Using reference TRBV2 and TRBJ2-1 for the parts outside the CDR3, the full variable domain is EPEVTQTPSHQVTQMGQEVILRCVPISNHLYFYWYRQILGQKVEFLVSFYNNEISEKSEIFDDQFSVERPDGSNFTLKIRSTKLEDSAMYFCASKLTSGVLNEQFFGPGTRLTVL.

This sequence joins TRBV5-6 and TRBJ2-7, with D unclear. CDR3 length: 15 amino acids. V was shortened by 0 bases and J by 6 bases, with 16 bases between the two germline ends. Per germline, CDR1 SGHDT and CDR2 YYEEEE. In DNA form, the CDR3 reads TGTGCCAGCAGCTTGGCCCGCGGACCTGGGTCCGAGCAGTACTTC. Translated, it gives CASSLARGPGSEQYF.